This T cell receptor (beta chain) was observed in a study of blood T cell repertoires in COVID-19. Overall study: Both acute and convalescent COVID-19 samples were obtained from the United States, Italy and Spain. PBMCs, B-cell-depleted T cells, or T cells provided the cDNA or gDNA that made up the material.

Generated by immunoSEQ multiplex PCR, the TCRdb table keeps only in-frame clones and is missing some. The sample contains almost 85,000 clones, around four fifths of which appear only once. This CDR3 is 13 amino acids long. Trimming shortened V by 6 bases and J by 6 bases, and 12 bases separated the two germline ends. The chain uses TRBV12-3 or TRBV12-4 and TRBJ2-1; a possible D gene is TRBD2 (6 bases). The specimen sequenced was peripheral blood. The origin of this receptor is a man at least 80 years old with active or convalescent COVID-19. CDR3 in DNA: TGTGCCAGCAGAGGGACTGGAGGCAATGAGCAGTTCTTC. Translated, it gives CASRGTGGNEQFF.